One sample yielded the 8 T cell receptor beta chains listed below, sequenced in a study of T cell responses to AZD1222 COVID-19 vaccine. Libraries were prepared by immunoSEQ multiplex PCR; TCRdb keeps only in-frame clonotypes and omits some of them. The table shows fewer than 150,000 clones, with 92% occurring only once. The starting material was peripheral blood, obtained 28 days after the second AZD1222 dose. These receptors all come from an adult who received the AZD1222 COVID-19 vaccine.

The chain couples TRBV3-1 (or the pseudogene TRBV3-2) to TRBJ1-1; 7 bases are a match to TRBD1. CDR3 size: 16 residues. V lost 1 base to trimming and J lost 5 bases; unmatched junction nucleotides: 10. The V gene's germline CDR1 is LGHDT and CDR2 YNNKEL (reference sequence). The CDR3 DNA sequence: TGTGCCAGCAGCCAAGTTGTCGGGACAGTTCTTACTGAAGCTTTCTTT. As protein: CASSQVVGTVLTEAFF.

Written as DNA, the CDR3 is TGTGCCAGCGGCTCCGGGACAGCAAACACTGAAGCTTTCTTT. Protein sequence: CASGSGTANTEAFF. This chain joins TRBV6-5 and TRBJ1-1; 7 bases are shared with TRBD1. The germline gives CDR1 MNHEY, CDR2 SVGAGI. The CDR3 runs to 14 residues. Trimming cost V 8 bases and J 2 bases; bases outside gene matches: 8.

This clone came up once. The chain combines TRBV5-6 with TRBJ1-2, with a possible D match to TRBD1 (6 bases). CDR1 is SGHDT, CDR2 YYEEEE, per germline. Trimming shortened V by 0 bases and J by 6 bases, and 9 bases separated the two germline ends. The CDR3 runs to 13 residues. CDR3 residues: CASSLVRGNGYTF. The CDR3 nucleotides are TGTGCCAGCAGCTTGGTCAGGGGCAATGGCTACACCTTC. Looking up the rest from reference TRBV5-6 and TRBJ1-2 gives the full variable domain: DAGVTQSPTHLIKTRGQQVTLRCSPKSGHDTVSWYQQALGQGPQFIFQYYEEEERQRGNFPDRFSGHQFPNYSSELNVNALLLGDSALYLCASSLVRGNGYTFGSGTRLTVV.

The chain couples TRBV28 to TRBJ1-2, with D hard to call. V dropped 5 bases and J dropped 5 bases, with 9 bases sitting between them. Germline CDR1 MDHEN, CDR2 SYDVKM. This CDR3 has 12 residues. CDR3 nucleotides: TGTGCCAGCAGTCTACAGAGGTATGGCTACACCTTC. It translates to CASSLQRYGYTF.

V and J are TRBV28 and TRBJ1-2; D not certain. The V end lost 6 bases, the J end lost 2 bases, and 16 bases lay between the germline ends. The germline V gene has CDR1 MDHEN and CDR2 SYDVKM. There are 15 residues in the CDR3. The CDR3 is CASSRPTGGNYGYTF. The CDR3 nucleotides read TGTGCCAGCAGCCGCCCGACGGGTGGGAACTATGGCTACACCTTC.

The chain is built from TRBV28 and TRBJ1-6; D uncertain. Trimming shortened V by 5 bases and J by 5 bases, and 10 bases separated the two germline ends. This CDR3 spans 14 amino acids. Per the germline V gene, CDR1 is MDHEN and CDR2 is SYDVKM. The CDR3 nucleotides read TGTGCCAGCAGTCGCTCGAGGAATAATTCACCCCTCCACTTT. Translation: CASSRSRNNSPLHF.

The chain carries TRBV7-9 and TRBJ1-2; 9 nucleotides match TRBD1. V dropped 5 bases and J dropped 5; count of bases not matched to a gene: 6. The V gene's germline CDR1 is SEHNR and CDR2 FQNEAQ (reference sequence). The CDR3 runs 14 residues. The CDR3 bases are TGTGCCAGCAGCCGGCCCGGGACAGGGTATGGCTACACCTTC. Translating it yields CASSRPGTGYGYTF.

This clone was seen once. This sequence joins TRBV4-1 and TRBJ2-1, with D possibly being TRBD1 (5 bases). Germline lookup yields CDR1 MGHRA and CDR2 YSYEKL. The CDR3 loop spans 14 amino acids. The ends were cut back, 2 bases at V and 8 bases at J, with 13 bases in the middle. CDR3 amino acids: CASSQPAMGHEQFF. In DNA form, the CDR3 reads TGCGCCAGCAGCCAACCGGCCATGGGGCATGAGCAGTTCTTC.